The entry below gives a single TCR beta chain sequence along with its context. What it recognizes is unknown. Attachment of unique molecular identifiers to individual cDNA molecules was performed. From the 5' RACE reads, TCRdb called clonotypes with MiXCR, one entry per CDR3 protein. The sample lists 25,000 to 35,000 distinct CDR3 sequences, 4% to 5.5% occurring once. The record originates from a study of early T cells in non-severe SARS-CoV-2 infection. Study details: Sequenced bulk RNA came from whole blood that was unsorted, and chains were unpaired.

General study findings and limits: The matching step, a VDJdb search, favored anti-spike CD8 responses and missed private and CD4 specificities.

The CDR3 has 15 residues. Trimming pared 3 bases from V and 0 bases from J, leaving 12 bases between. Germline loops: CDR1 MDHEN, CDR2 SYDVKM. The specimen sequenced was whole blood. The chain couples TRBV28 to TRBJ2-7, with D tentatively TRBD1 (5 bases). The receptor's source is an adult who was a healthcare worker with PCR-confirmed SARS-CoV-2 infection or an uninfected control (not recorded which). CDR3 sequence reads: CASSFDETDSYEQYF. The CDR3 bases are TGTGCCAGCAGTTTCGACGAGACAGACTCCTACGAGCAGTACTTC.